The next 28 T cell receptor beta chains were all read from a single sample in a study of beta chain features in type 1 diabetes. Findings of the study overall: People with Type 1 diabetes carried modestly yet significantly shorter TCRB CDR3s in all four CD4+ subsets.

TCRB transcripts that were expressed got sequenced, as all of the isolated RNA had been reverse transcribed. Measured with immunoSEQ multiplex PCR; TCRdb has only the in-frame clones, and not every one. The data show over 200,000 clones, approximately 11% seen once. These TCRs' antigens remain unknown. The source material was naive CD4+ T cells from blood. The source of these receptors is a man aged 30 to 45 with type 1 diabetes.

The V and J genes are TRBV19 and TRBJ2-2; D is unclear. Germline V lookup: CDR1 LNHDA, CDR2 SQIVND (reference sequence). The CDR3 extends over 18 amino acids. Trimming removed 3 bases from V and 0 bases from J, with 17 bases in between. The CDR3 reads CASSIDRGRRPNTGELFF. CDR3 nucleotides: TGTGCCAGTAGTATCGATAGAGGCCGACGGCCGAACACCGGGGAGCTGTTTTTT.

The chain links TRBV7-2 to TRBJ2-5; 15 positions match TRBD2. V dropped 5 bases and J dropped 6; count of bases not matched to a gene: 10. Germline values: CDR1 SGHTA, CDR2 FQGNSA. This CDR3 is 17 amino acids long. This CDR3 reads CASSPRRTSGGAKTQYF. The CDR3 DNA is TGTGCCAGCAGCCCGCGGCGGACTAGCGGGGGGGCGAAGACCCAGTACTTC.

The V call is TRBV4-2, the J call TRBJ2-3, with D maybe TRBD2 (6 bases). Trimming shortened V by 2 bases and J by 11 bases, and 8 bases separated the two germline ends. CDR1 is LGHNA, CDR2 YNFKEQ, per germline. The CDR3 extends over 11 amino acids. The CDR3 spells CASSQFGGQYF. In nucleotides, the CDR3 is TGTGCCAGCAGCCAATTCGGGGGGCAGTATTTT.

The rearrangement uses TRBV2 and TRBJ2-5, with D hard to call. The CDR3 runs to 13 residues. Trimming shortened V by 6 bases and J by 4 bases, and 12 bases separated the two germline ends. Germline-derived CDR1 and CDR2 are SNHLY and FYNNEI. CDR3 coding DNA: TGTGCCAGCAGCGGTGACATGGGAGAGACCCAGTACTTC. Its protein is CASSGDMGETQYF.

This clone was found a few times. The chain employs TRBV30 and TRBJ2-7, with 9 bases identical to TRBD1. Germline assignment: CDR1 GTSNPN and CDR2 SVGIG (reference sequence). This CDR3 contains 14 residues. The V segment lost 8 bases and the J segment 2 bases; nucleotides outside the gene matches: 10. The DNA for the CDR3 is TGTGCCGGATCGGCCGGGACAGGGACCTACGAGCAGTACTTC. Protein: CAGSAGTGTYEQYF.

The table lists this clone with a few counts. A read error may account for a junction end that differs from germline. CDR3 residues: CASSLSLRNNEQFF. CDR3 DNA: TGTGCTAGCAGCTTAAGTTTGCGGAACAATGAGCAGTTCTTC. The V and J genes are TRBV7-7 and TRBJ2-1, with D hard to call. This CDR3 region has 14 residues. From germline, CDR1 is SSHAT and CDR2 FNYEAQ (reference sequence).

This chain uses TRBV7-3 with TRBJ1-1; D might be TRBD1 (5 bases). The CDR3 runs 12 residues. Trimming cost V 0 bases and J 10 bases, with 9 bases left between them. In germline, CDR1 is SGHTA, CDR2 FQGTGA. The CDR3: CASSLTAGPAFF. The CDR3 DNA reads as TGTGCCAGCAGCTTAACGGCAGGGCCAGCTTTCTTT.

This chain uses TRBV27 with TRBJ2-2; perhaps TRBD1 as D (5 bases). This CDR3 comprises 16 residues. Trimming cost V 2 bases and J 2 bases, with 12 bases left between them. Germline V gives CDR1 MNHEY, CDR2 SMNVEV (reference sequence). CDR3 in DNA: TGTGCCAGCAGTTTAAAGGGGCGATTAAACACCGGGGAGCTGTTTTTT. It is translated as CASSLKGRLNTGELFF.

This clone has only a few counts. V usage is TRBV28 and J usage is TRBJ2-2, with D hard to call. Trimming removed 6 bases at V and 0 bases at J, with 14 bases between. The CDR3 consists of 16 residues. Germline CDR1 is MDHEN and CDR2 is SYDVKM. The CDR3 region is CASSPWAATNTGELFF. CDR3 nucleotides: TGTGCCAGCAGCCCTTGGGCAGCTACGAACACCGGGGAGCTGTTTTTT. Full variable domain (rest looked up from reference TRBV28 and TRBJ2-2): DVKVTQSSRYLVKRTGEKVFLECVQDMDHENMFWYRQDPGLGLRLIYFSYDVKMKEKGDIPEGYSVSREKKERFSLILESASTNQTSMYLCASSPWAATNTGELFFGEGSRLTVL.

The J gene is TRBJ2-1, the V gene TRBV19, with TRBD1 matching 8 bases. The CDR3 length is 15 residues. Losses at the gene ends were 7 bases for V and 1 base for J; bases not matched to a gene: 6. Germline CDR1 is LNHDA and CDR2 is SQIVND (reference sequence). CDR3 sequence reads: CASTRTGRSYNEQFF. The CDR3 DNA reads as TGTGCCAGTACCCGGACAGGGCGATCCTACAATGAGCAGTTCTTC.

This clone was found a few times. The chain combines TRBV7-9 with TRBJ2-3, with 7 bases aligning to TRBD1. Germline CDR1 is SEHNR and CDR2 is FQNEAQ (reference sequence). V lost 5 bases and J lost 0; bases outside the gene matches: 8. This CDR3 is 16 amino acids long. The CDR3, as DNA: TGTGCCAGCAGCCTGCAGGGGGACCCTAGCACAGATACGCAGTATTTT. Amino acid sequence: CASSLQGDPSTDTQYF. Supplemented by reference TRBV7-9 and TRBJ2-3, the full variable domain reads DTGVSQNPRHKITKRGQNVTFRCDPISEHNRLYWYRQTLGQGPEFLTYFQNEAQLEKSRLLSDRFSAERPKGSFSTLEIQRTEQGDSAMYLCASSLQGDPSTDTQYFGPGTRLTVL.

This clone was detected only a few times. V and J are TRBV18 and TRBJ2-5; D unclear. V was trimmed by 1 base and J by 0 bases, leaving 6 bases between them. CDR1 and CDR2 (germline): KGHSH, LQKENI. This CDR3 region has 14 residues. CDR3 nucleotides: TGTGCCAGCTCACCACGTGTAAACCAAGAGACCCAGTACTTC. Translated, it gives CASSPRVNQETQYF.

The chain recombines TRBV9 with TRBJ1-3, with 8 bases identical to TRBD1. V lost 0 bases to trimming and J lost 4 bases; unmatched junction nucleotides: 6. From germline, CDR1 is SGDLS and CDR2 YYNGEE. The CDR3 sequence is 16 residues long. The CDR3 loop reads CASSVEQGAKGNTIYF. DNA for the CDR3: TGTGCCAGCAGCGTAGAGCAGGGGGCGAAAGGAAACACCATATATTTT.

This clone occurred a few times. The chain has TRBV7-2 and TRBJ2-7, with 9 bases identical to TRBD1. This CDR3 has 13 amino acids. Germline values: CDR1 SGHTA, CDR2 FQGNSA. The ends lost 2 bases at V and 9 bases at J; junction bases unmatched: 5. CDR3: CASSLQGQGLQYF. DNA of the CDR3: TGTGCCAGCAGCTTACAGGGACAGGGATTGCAGTACTTC.

The V gene is TRBV18, the J gene TRBJ2-7; D may be TRBD2 (6 bases). Germline CDR1 is KGHSH and CDR2 is LQKENI. The germline V and J ends were trimmed by 0 bases and 7 bases, with 13 bases remaining between them. The length of the CDR3 is 14 residues. The CDR3 protein is CASSPPERAWEQYF. DNA for the CDR3: TGTGCCAGCTCACCACCCGAGCGGGCTTGGGAGCAGTACTTC.

This clone was observed a handful of times. This chain links TRBV11-2 with TRBJ2-3; 8 bases are a match to TRBD2. The CDR3 totals 13 residues. Germline-derived CDR1 and CDR2 are SGHAT and FQNNGV. V lost 5 bases to trimming and J lost 4 bases; unmatched junction nucleotides: 2. The CDR3 sequence: CASSPGLADTQYF. The CDR3 DNA reads as TGTGCCAGCAGCCCGGGACTAGCAGATACGCAGTATTTT.

The V call is TRBV6-5, the J call TRBJ2-7, with a weak D call TRBD2 (6 bases). The CDR3 spans 15 residues. Germline V gene lookup returns CDR1 MNHEY and CDR2 SVGAGI. V was shortened by 5 bases and J by 2 bases, with 16 bases between the two germline ends. The DNA for the CDR3 is TGTGCCAGCAGTCCGTACAACGGGGGACCCTACGAGCAGTACTTC. Its translation: CASSPYNGGPYEQYF.

This clone was found a few times. The chain recombines TRBV28 with TRBJ2-3; D may be TRBD1 (5 bases). The CDR3 spans 13 residues. Per germline, CDR1 MDHEN and CDR2 SYDVKM. Deletions cut 6 bases from V and 2 bases from J, with 9 bases between. The CDR3 coding sequence is TGTGCCAGCAGAAAGACAGCCACAGATACGCAGTATTTT. Residues: CASRKTATDTQYF.

On this clone: Its ends do not fully match the called genes, so a read error is possible. Other DNA sequences in the same sample also yield this CDR3. The rearrangement uses TRBV29-1 and TRBJ2-5; D ambiguous. CDR1 is SQVTM, CDR2 ANQGSEA, per germline. CDR3 length equals 12 residues. The chain's CDR3 is CSASRVQETQYF. The DNA for the CDR3 is TGCAGCGCCAGTCGGGTGCAAGAGACCCAATACTTC.

The rearrangement joins TRBV28 to TRBJ2-1; D is ambiguous. The V end lost 5 bases, the J end lost 12 bases, and 23 bases lay between the germline ends. This CDR3 comprises 15 residues. CDR1 and CDR2 (germline): MDHEN, SYDVKM. CDR3 in amino acids: CASSDLGWVTLGQFF. CDR3 in DNA: TGTGCCAGCAGTGACTTGGGTTGGGTCACGTTGGGGCAGTTCTTC.

V gene TRBV5-1 combines with J gene TRBJ2-5, with 11 positions matching TRBD1. Germline V lookup: CDR1 SGHRS, CDR2 YFSETQ. V shed 5 bases, J shed 4 bases, and the junction held 4 bases outside the gene matches. CDR3 length equals 14 residues. CDR3 residues: CASRTGTGGETQYF. CDR3 DNA: TGCGCCAGCAGGACCGGGACAGGGGGAGAGACCCAGTACTTC.

The V call is TRBV6-1, the J call TRBJ2-5, with D perhaps matching TRBD1 (5 bases). Germline assignment: CDR1 MNHNS and CDR2 SASEGT. The CDR3 loop spans 13 amino acids. Trimming removed 8 bases from V and 3 bases from J, with 13 bases in between. DNA for the CDR3: TGTGCCAGCCTAGGGGTAGGGGAAGAGACCCAGTACTTC. Its translation: CASLGVGEETQYF.

The chain joins TRBV19 to TRBJ2-2; D remains ambiguous. With 6 bases removed from V and 6 bases from J, the gap between germline ends came to 8 bases. CDR3 length equals 12 residues. CDR1 LNHDA and CDR2 SQIVND come from the germline V gene (reference sequence). CDR3 nucleotides: TGTGCCAGTAGGGGCATGGCCGGGGAGCTGTTTTTT. Protein: CASRGMAGELFF.

V is TRBV9 and J is TRBJ1-1; D gene ambiguous. Trimming took off 0 bases at V and 7 bases at J, with 13 bases between the two ends. The CDR3 covers 14 residues. The germline V gene has CDR1 SGDLS and CDR2 YYNGEE. The CDR3 loop reads CASSVGPGGYEAFF. CDR3 DNA: TGTGCCAGCAGCGTAGGGCCGGGTGGATATGAAGCTTTCTTT. The whole variable domain, remainder taken from reference TRBV9 and TRBJ1-1, is DSGVTQTPKHLITATGQRVTLRCSPRSGDLSVYWYQQSLDQGLQFLIQYYNGEERAKGNILERFSAQQFPDLHSELNLSSLELGDSALYFCASSVGPGGYEAFFGQGTRLTVV.

This sequence joins TRBV6-5 and TRBJ1-2; 7 nucleotides align to TRBD1. J was trimmed by 0 bases and V by 0 bases; bases with no gene match: 4. Germline-derived CDR1 and CDR2 are MNHEY and SVGAGI. This CDR3 comprises 16 residues. The CDR3 loop is CASSYSLGTANYGYTF. Written as DNA, the CDR3 is TGTGCCAGCAGTTACTCACTGGGGACAGCTAACTATGGCTACACCTTC.

The sample holds a few counts of this clone. The rearrangement joins TRBV2 to TRBJ1-4; tentative D call: TRBD1 (5 bases). Germline lookup yields CDR1 SNHLY and CDR2 FYNNEI. The V and J ends lost 5 bases and 3 bases respectively, with 10 bases between them. The CDR3 contains 14 residues. The CDR3, as DNA: TGTGCCAGCAGTCGCGGGGGTTCTAATGAAAAACTGTTTTTT. This translates into CASSRGGSNEKLFF. The full variable domain, rest sourced from reference TRBV2 and TRBJ1-4, is EPEVTQTPSHQVTQMGQEVILRCVPISNHLYFYWYRQILGQKVEFLVSFYNNEISEKSEIFDDQFSVERPDGSNFTLKIRSTKLEDSAMYFCASSRGGSNEKLFFGSGTQLSVL.

The rearrangement links TRBV13 to TRBJ2-1; D may be TRBD2 (7 bases). Germline CDR1 and CDR2: PRHDT and FYEKMQ (reference sequence). The CDR3 loop spans 18 amino acids. The V end was cut by 4 bases, the J end by 0 bases, with 19 bases between. Here the CDR3 DNA reads TGTGCCAGCAGCTCAAGCGGAGAGGGGGGGCCCTCCTACAATGAGCAGTTCTTC. Its translation: CASSSSGEGGPSYNEQFF.

The chain recombines TRBV9 with TRBJ2-5; D is possibly TRBD1 (5 bases). From germline, CDR1 is SGDLS and CDR2 YYNGEE. Trimming pared 5 bases from V and 1 base from J, leaving 9 bases between. This CDR3 comprises 13 residues. The DNA of the CDR3 is TGTGCCAGCAGTCAGACAGCCCAAGAGACCCAGTACTTC. Its translation: CASSQTAQETQYF.